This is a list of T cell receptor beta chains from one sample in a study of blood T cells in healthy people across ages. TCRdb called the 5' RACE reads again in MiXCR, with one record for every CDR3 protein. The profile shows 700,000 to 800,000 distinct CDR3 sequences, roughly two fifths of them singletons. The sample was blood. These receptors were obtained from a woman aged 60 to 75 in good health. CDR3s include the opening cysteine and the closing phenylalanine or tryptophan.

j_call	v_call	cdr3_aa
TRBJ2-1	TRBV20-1	CSAGRDRGRGYNEQFF
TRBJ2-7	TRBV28	CASSLDSWEQYF
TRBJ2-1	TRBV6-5	CASSYELESGETQFF
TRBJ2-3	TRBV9	CASGRAASTDTQYF
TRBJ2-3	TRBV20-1	CSANPGTSGRGDTQYF
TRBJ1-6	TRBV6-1	CASSEEQGRTSNSPLHF
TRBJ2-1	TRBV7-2	CASSVGFARGEQFF
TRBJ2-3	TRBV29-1	CSVGPETGYRDTQYF
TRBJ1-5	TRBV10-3	CAISIGGQGGQPQHF
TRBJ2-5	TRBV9	CASSVGDPRDEQYF
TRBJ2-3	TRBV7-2	CASSPSWGADTQYF
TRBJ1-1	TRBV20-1	CSALSGGGGTEAFF
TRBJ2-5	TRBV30	CAWFDRLRETQYF
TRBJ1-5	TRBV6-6	CASSYLSGLQPQHF
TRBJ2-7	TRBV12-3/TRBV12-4	CASSPLLYEQYF
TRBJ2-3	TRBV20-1	CSAPGLASGDTQYF
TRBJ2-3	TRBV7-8	CASSLVVGTTDTQYF
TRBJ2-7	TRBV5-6	CASSQDRTRSYEQYF
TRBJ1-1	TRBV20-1	CSARATGGTEAFF
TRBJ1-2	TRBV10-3	CAIRGQLVSGYGYTF
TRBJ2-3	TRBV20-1	CSARDATSGGTTDTQYF
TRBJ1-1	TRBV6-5	CASNPRAVFMNTEAFF
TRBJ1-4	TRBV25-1	CASSPGSNEKLFF
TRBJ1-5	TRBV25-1	CASSRGVGQPQHF
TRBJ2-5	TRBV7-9	CASSQQTGVNPGTQYF
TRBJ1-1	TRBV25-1	CASLGRDTEAFF
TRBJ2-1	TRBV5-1	CASSLARAGVNEQFF
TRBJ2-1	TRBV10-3	CAISESRIIGGPNEQFF
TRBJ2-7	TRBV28	CASSVSRVAEQYF
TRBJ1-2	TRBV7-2	CASSPDRPYGYTF
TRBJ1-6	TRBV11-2	CASSLGRNYNSPLHF
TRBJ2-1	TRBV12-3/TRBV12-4	CASSPPSQNNEQFF
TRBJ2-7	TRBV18	CASSRPGGEQYF
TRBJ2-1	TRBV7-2	CASNLPDNEQFF
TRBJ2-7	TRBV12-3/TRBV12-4	CASSRSGGHEQYF
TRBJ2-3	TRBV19	CASSSGASFTDTQYF
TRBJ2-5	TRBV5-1	CASNADGRSKETQYF
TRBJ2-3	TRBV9	CASSPGLVNTDTQYF
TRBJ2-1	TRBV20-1	CSASPPTNEQFF
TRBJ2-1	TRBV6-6	CASSPLWEGRAVGEQFF
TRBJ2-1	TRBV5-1	CASSLVSSGGHNEQFF
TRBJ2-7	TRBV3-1	CASSSRGELGEQYF
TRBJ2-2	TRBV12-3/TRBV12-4	CASSLQRGYTGELFF
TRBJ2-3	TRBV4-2	CASSPRMGGPPSTDTQYF
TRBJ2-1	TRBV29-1	CSGTGTGGVEQFF
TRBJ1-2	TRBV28	CASSFPGRGLRYGYTF
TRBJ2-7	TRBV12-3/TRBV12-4	CASSLPYGGWDYEQYF
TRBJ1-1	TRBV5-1	CASSPGQGQGDTEAFF
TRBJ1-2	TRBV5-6	CASSLVGLAGCTF
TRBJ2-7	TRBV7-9	CASNSALAGDDEQYF
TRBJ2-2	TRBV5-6	CASSLARLAGVVGELFF
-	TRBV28	CASSLGGGLADLRTQYF
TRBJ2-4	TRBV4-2	CASSQVGGRAKNIQYF
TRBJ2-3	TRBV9	CASSHGWGRNTDTQYF
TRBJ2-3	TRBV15	CATSRIDTQYF